This T cell receptor (beta chain) appears in the sequencing data of a study of cytomegalovirus exposure and HLA in healthy donors. The CDR3 runs 15 residues. The V gene end was trimmed by 4 bases and the J gene end by 5 bases; junction bases not matched to a gene: 6. Per germline, CDR1 SNHLY and CDR2 FYNNEI. In the PCR, 60 Vbeta and 13 Jbeta primers were used. The protocol was immunoSEQ multiplex PCR, while the TCRdb copy is restricted to in-frame clones and leaves out a portion. The sample carries under 110,000 clones, 65% to 80% recorded once. The clonotype originates from a man aged 45 to 65 in good health and CMV-seronegative. This sequence joins TRBV2 and TRBJ1-5; 9 nucleotides match TRBD1. The sequencing input was PBMCs. CDR3 sequence reads: CASSGGQGGYQPQHF. CDR3 DNA sequence: TGTGCCAGCAGTGGGGGACAGGGAGGTTATCAGCCCCAGCATTTT.